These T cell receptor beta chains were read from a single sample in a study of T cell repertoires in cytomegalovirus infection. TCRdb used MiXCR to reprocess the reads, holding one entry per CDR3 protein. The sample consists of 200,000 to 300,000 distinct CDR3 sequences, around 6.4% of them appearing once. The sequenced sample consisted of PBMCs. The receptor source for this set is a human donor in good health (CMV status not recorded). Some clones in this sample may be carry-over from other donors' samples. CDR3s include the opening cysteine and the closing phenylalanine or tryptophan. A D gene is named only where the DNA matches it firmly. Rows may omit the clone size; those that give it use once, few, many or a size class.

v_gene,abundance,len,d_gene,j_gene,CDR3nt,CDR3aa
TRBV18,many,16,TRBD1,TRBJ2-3,TGTGCCAGCTCACCTTTTACAGGGGGCAACACAGATACGCAGTATTTT,CASSPFTGGNTDTQYF
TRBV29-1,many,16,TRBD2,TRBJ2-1,TGCAGCGGGCGTAGCGGGGGGGGGAGCTCCTACAATGAGCAGTTCTTC,CSGRSGGGSSYNEQFF
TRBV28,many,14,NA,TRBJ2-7,TGTGCCAGCACCGAAGCGGGCGGGACCTACGAGCAGTACTTC,CASTEAGGTYEQYF
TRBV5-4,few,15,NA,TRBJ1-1,TGTGCCAGCAGCGAAGGAGGGACTGAGAACACTGAAGCTTTCTTT,CASSEGGTENTEAFF
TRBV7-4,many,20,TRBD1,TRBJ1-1,TGTGCCAGCAGCTTAAGACTTGCGGGGACAGGGGGCATCGGGAACACTGAAGCTTTCTTT,CASSLRLAGTGGIGNTEAFF
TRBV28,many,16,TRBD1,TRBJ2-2,TGTGCCAGCAGTTTCCCGGGACAGGTGAACACCGGGGAGCTGTTTTTT,CASSFPGQVNTGELFF
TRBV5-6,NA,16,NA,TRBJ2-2,TGTGCCAGCAGCTTCTGGGGCGGGACCAACTTCGGGGAGCTGTTTTTT,CASSFWGGTNFGELFF
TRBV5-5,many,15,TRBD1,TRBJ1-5,TGTGCCAGCAGCTTTGCAGGGGGCGACAATCAGCCCCAGCATTTT,CASSFAGGDNQPQHF
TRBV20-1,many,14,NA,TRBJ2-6,TGCAGTGCTAGGGGGGCCTCTGGGGCCAACGTCCTGACTTTC,CSARGASGANVLTF
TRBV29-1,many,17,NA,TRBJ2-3,TGCAGCGTTGAGGGGCCACTTCTCACACGCGGACCAGATACGCAGTATTTT,CSVEGPLLTRGPDTQYF
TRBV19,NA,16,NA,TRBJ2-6,TGTGCCAGTAGTATTCCCGGGGGCACTGGGGCCAACGTCCTGACTTTC,CASSIPGGTGANVLTF
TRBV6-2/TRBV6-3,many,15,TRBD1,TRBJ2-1,TGTGCCAGCAGTCAAGGACAGGGGAGTTGGAATGAGCAGTTCTTC,CASSQGQGSWNEQFF
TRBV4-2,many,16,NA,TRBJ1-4,TGTGCCAGCAGCCAAGAAAGTGGGGGAACTAATGAAAAACTGTTTTTT,CASSQESGGTNEKLFF
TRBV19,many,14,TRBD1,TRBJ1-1,TGTGCCAGTAATGACAGGGGGATGAGCCGTGAAGCTTTCTTT,CASNDRGMSREAFF
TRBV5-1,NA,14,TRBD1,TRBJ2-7,TGCGCCAGCAGCGATATAAGACAGGGCGAAGAGCAGTACTTC,CASSDIRQGEEQYF
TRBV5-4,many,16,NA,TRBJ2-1,TGTGCCTTCGATCGGGGTTATATAGTACATAGCGATGAGCAGTTCTTC,CAFDRGYIVHSDEQFF
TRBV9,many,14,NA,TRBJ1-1,TGTGCCAGCAGCGTAGGTGGGGTAAGTAGAGAAGCTTTCTTT,CASSVGGVSREAFF
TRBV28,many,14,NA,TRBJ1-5,TGTGCCAGCAGTTCGCCAGGGTCGGGTCAGCCCCAGCATTTT,CASSSPGSGQPQHF
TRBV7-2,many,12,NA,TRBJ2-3,TGTGCCAGCAGCTTAAAGGGGGATACGCAGTATTTT,CASSLKGDTQYF
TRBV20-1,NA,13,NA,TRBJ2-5,TGCAGTGCTCCCCGTAGCGGACAAGAGACCCAGTACTTC,CSAPRSGQETQYF
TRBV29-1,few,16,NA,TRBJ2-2,TGCAGCGTCCCACCGGAAGGCAGGGCGAACACCGGGGAGCTGTTTTTT,CSVPPEGRANTGELFF
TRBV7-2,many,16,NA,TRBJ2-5,TGTGCCAGCAGACCCACCTTCGGCAGATACCAAGAGACCCAGTACTTC,CASRPTFGRYQETQYF
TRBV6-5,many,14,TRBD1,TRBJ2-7,TGTGCCAGCAGTTTTACCGGGACAGCCTACGAGCAGTACTTC,CASSFTGTAYEQYF
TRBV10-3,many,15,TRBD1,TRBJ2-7,TGTGCCATCAGGGTAACCGGGACAGCGGTCCACGAGCAGTACTTC,CAIRVTGTAVHEQYF
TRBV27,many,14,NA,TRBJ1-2,TGTGCCAGCAGTTTATTGGGGAGGGGCTATGGCTACACCTTC,CASSLLGRGYGYTF
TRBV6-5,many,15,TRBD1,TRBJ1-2,TGTGCCAGCAGTTACCTGGCAGGGGGCAACTATGGCTACACCTTC,CASSYLAGGNYGYTF
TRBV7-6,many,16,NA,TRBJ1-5,TGTGCCAGCAGCTTAGAGGGACCGTATAGCAATCAGCCCCAGCATTTT,CASSLEGPYSNQPQHF
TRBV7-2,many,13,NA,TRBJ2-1,TGTGCCAGCAGTTCGAATTTCTACAATGAGCAGTTCTTC,CASSSNFYNEQFF
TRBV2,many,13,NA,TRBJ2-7,TGTGCCAGCAGTGAAGGCAGTGCCTACGAGCAGTACTTC,CASSEGSAYEQYF
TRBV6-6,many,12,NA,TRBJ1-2,TGTGCCAGCACCGGGACGTCCTATGGCTACACCTTC,CASTGTSYGYTF
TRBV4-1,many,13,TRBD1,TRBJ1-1,TGCGCCAGCAGCCACCCCGGACAGGTTGAAGCTTTCTTT,CASSHPGQVEAFF
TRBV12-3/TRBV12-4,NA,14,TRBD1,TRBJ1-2,TGTGCCAGCAGCCAGGGGGGGGCCTCGAGGGGCTACACCTTC,CASSQGGASRGYTF
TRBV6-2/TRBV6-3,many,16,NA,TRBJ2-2,TGTGCCAGCAGTTACAGCTCCAGGGTAGACACCGGGGAGCTGTTTTTT,CASSYSSRVDTGELFF
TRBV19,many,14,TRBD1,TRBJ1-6,TGTGCCAGTAAATGGAACAGGGGTAATTCACCCCTCCACTTT,CASKWNRGNSPLHF
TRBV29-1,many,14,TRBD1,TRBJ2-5,TGCAGCGTTCTCAGGACAGGGGGTCAAGAGACCCAGTACTTC,CSVLRTGGQETQYF
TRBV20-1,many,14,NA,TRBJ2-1,TGCAGTGCTACTCCGGGTGGCCCCAGGGATGAGCAGTTCTTC,CSATPGGPRDEQFF
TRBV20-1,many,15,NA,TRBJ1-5,TGCAGTGCTAGTTGGAGCACTTCATTTGATCAGCCCCAGCATTTT,CSASWSTSFDQPQHF
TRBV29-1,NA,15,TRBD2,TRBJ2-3,TGCAGCGTTGAGCGGACTAGCATTGGCACAGATACGCAGTATTTT,CSVERTSIGTDTQYF
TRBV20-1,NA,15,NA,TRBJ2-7,TGCAGTGCTAACGTCCCCCGGGGCAGTTCCTACGAGCAGTACTTC,CSANVPRGSSYEQYF
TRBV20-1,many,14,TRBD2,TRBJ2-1,TGCAGTGCTAGAGCTCTAGCGGGGGTGAATGAGCAGTTCTTC,CSARALAGVNEQFF
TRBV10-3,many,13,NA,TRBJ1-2,TGTGCCATCAGTGTTCGGGGTAACTATGGCTACACCTTC,CAISVRGNYGYTF
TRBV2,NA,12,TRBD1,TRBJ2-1,TGTGCCACTGGGACAGGAGTTCATGAGCAGTTCTTC,CATGTGVHEQFF
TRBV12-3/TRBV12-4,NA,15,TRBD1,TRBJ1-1,TGTGCCAGCAGTGGGGGGCGGGACAGGAACACTGAAGCTTTCTTT,CASSGGRDRNTEAFF
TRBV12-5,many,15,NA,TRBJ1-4,TGTGCTAGTGGTTTAGGGAGCGCACCTAGTGAAAAACTGTTTTTT,CASGLGSAPSEKLFF
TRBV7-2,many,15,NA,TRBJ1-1,TGTGCCAGCAGCTTAGCCCACAAGGAAAACACTGAAGCTTTCTTT,CASSLAHKENTEAFF
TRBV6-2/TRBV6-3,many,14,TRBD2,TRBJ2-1,TGTGCCAGCAGTATGATAGCGGGGGGGACTGAGCAGTTCTTC,CASSMIAGGTEQFF
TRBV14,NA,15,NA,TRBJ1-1,TGTGCCAGCAGCCAAATATGGTCGGGGAACGCTGAAGCTTTCTTT,CASSQIWSGNAEAFF
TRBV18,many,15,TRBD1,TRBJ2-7,TGTGCCAGCTCACCTTTGGACAGGGGGCCCTACGAGCAGTACTTC,CASSPLDRGPYEQYF
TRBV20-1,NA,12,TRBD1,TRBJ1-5,TGCAGTGCTAGAGATCAGGGGGCATCCCAGCATTTT,CSARDQGASQHF
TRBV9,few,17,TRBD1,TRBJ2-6,TGTGCCAGCAGCCCACAGGGGGTCCTCTCTGGGGCCAACGTCCTGACTTTC,CASSPQGVLSGANVLTF
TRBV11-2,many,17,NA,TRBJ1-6,TGTGCCAGCAGCTTAGTAACCGGGAGCTCCTATAATTCACCCCTCCACTTT,CASSLVTGSSYNSPLHF
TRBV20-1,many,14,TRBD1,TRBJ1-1,TGCAGTGCTAGAGAGGGACAGAGGAACACTGAAGCTTTCTTT,CSAREGQRNTEAFF
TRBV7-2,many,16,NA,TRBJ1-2,TGTGCCAGCAGCTTAGTTAGCTCTACGCCTAACTATGGCTACACCTTC,CASSLVSSTPNYGYTF
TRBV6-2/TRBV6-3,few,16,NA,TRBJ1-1,TGTGCCAGCAGTTCAGCCCCTGGAGGAGGGAACACTGAAGCTTTCTTT,CASSSAPGGGNTEAFF
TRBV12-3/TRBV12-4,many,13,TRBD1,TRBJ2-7,TGTGCCAGCAGTTGGGGGACAGGCTACGAGCAGTACTTC,CASSWGTGYEQYF